Described below is a single TCR beta chain sequence and its context. What it binds is unknown. These data are taken from a study of beta chain features in type 1 diabetes. On the study more broadly: Healthy donors resembled patients in age, gender and cell yields.

The whole isolated RNA underwent reverse transcription, so sequencing captured expressed TCRB transcripts. Several million reads was the average for naive, central memory and regulatory T cell samples. Some clones are missing from TCRdb's copy, which holds only in-frame ones; the method was immunoSEQ multiplex PCR. The sample consists of 150,000 to 200,000 clones, 9% of them appearing once. Trimming cost V 0 bases and J 2 bases, with 18 bases left between them. Germline V gives CDR1 SGHRS, CDR2 YFSETQ. The CDR3 is 19 residues long. General study results and limits: In type 1 diabetes patients, VDJ junctions had fewer insertions; deletions at these junctions were more frequent. Type 1 diabetes patients had moderately but significantly shorter TCRB CDR3s in all four CD4+ subsets.

A single heparinised blood sample, averaging roughly 100 mL, was obtained per donor. This sequence joins TRBV5-1 and TRBJ2-6; possibly TRBD1 for D (6 bases). Sequenced input: central memory CD4+ T cells from blood. The sequence was obtained from a woman aged 30 to 39 with type 1 diabetes. This chain's CDR3 is CASSLGGLQGTTGANVLTF. CDR3 nucleotides: TGCGCCAGCAGCTTGGGAGGCCTACAGGGTACAACTGGGGCCAACGTCCTGACTTTC.